The TCR beta chain under discussion was sequenced for a study of PD-L1 blockade in urothelial cancer. Overall study: About nine tenths of the roughly 30 patients comprised males who had bladder-origin urothelial cancer. Blood analysis took place 3 weeks (second dose) and 6 weeks after treatment start. Per blood sample, T cells had a median of around 150,000.

Some clones are missing from TCRdb's copy, which holds only in-frame ones; the method was immunoSEQ multiplex PCR. The profile covers some 110,000 clones, with less than 95% appearing a single time and more than 3% taken by the ten largest. Time point given: peripheral blood 6 weeks after treatment start. The CDR3 spans 16 residues. Germline V gene lookup returns CDR1 SGHTA and CDR2 FQGNSA. V shed 4 bases and J shed 2 bases, with 17 bases lying between them. This chain connects TRBV7-2 to TRBJ1-2; D is perhaps TRBD1 (5 bases). Sequenced here: PBMCs, sampled around atezolizumab (anti-PD-L1) treatment. The sequence derives from a man between 60 and 75 years old with urothelial cancer. In nucleotides, the CDR3 is TGTGCCAGCAGCTCACGCCCAGGGTATGGGAACTATGGCTACACCTTC. Translating it yields CASSSRPGYGNYGYTF. Drawing the rest from reference TRBV7-2 and TRBJ1-2, the complete variable domain is GAGVSQSPSNKVTEKGKDVELRCDPISGHTALYWYRQSLGQGLEFLIYFQGNSAPDKSGLPSDRFSAERTGGSVSTLTIQRTQQEDSAVYLCASSSRPGYGNYGYTFGSGTRLTVV.